This record covers a single TCR beta chain. What it binds is unknown. CDR3 length: 13 amino acids. Trimming stripped 3 bases from V and 4 bases from J, with 9 bases between. CDR1 WNHNN and CDR2 SYGVQD come from the germline V gene (reference sequence). In the authors' methods: For the immunoSEQ data, sequences were junction-only without quality scores, so filtering differed. Generated by immunoSEQ multiplex PCR, the TCRdb table keeps only in-frame clones and is missing some. That table gives V, J and clone size, and the DNA gave D and trimming. The sample shows roughly 490,000 clones, less than 80% of them seen only once. The data were taken from a study of shared clonotypes between healthy human individuals. In the study overall: Those who served as donors were a couple of women and a few men between the ages of 18 and 49.

Samples left unsorted employed 80 million to 95 million PBMCs for genomic DNA. Notes on the study in general: Donor clonotype sharing was expected to depend on sequencing depth.

The J gene is TRBJ2-5, the V gene TRBV10-1, with a tentative D call TRBD2 (5 bases). Sample: PBMCs. The sequence derives from a woman aged 40 to 50 in good health. Some clones in this sample may be carry-over from other donors' samples. The CDR3 coding sequence is TGCGCCAGCAGTGAAGGACTCCCAGAGACCCAGTACTTC. Its translation: CASSEGLPETQYF.